These T cell receptor beta chains were read from a single sample in a study of beta chain features in type 1 diabetes. Some clones are missing from TCRdb's copy, which holds only in-frame ones; the method was immunoSEQ multiplex PCR. Of roughly 290,000 clones in the sample, about 15% were seen once. Sequenced input: naive CD4+ T cells from blood. The receptors derive from a man younger than 35 with type 1 diabetes. The CDR3 runs from the conserved cysteine through the conserved F or W. A D gene is named only where the DNA matches it firmly. Expanded clones are given a class, and other clones once, few, many or no size at all.

>TRBV10-3|13|few|NA|TRBJ2-1
CAISESRENEQFF
TGTGCCATCAGTGAGTCACGGGAAAATGAGCAGTTCTTC
>TRBV15|13|NA|NA|TRBJ1-5
CATSRDLSQPQHF
TGTGCCACCAGCAGAGATCTAAGTCAGCCCCAGCATTTT
>TRBV28|12|few|TRBD2|TRBJ2-3
CASTRGQRGQYF
TGTGCCAGCACCCGAGGCCAGCGGGGGCAGTATTTT
>TRBV5-1|18|few|TRBD2|TRBJ2-7
CASSTGLAGVPESYEQYF
TGCGCCAGCAGCACGGGACTAGCGGGCGTACCGGAGTCCTACGAGCAGTACTTC
>TRBV5-1|13|few|NA|TRBJ2-7
CASSQLESGEQYF
TGCGCCAGCAGCCAACTAGAGTCCGGCGAGCAGTACTTC
>TRBV7-2|14|few|NA|TRBJ1-1
CASSLMGQNTEAFF
TGTGCCAGCAGCTTAATGGGACAGAACACTGAAGCTTTCTTT
>TRBV10-2|14|few|NA|TRBJ1-5
CASSDQVVNQPQHF
TGCGCCAGCAGTGATCAGGTAGTCAATCAGCCCCAGCATTTT
>TRBV28|16|NA|NA|TRBJ1-1
CASSLWPTGLNTEAFF
TGTGCCAGCAGTTTATGGCCGACAGGCTTGAACACTGAAGCTTTCTTT
>TRBV4-2|15|NA|TRBD1|TRBJ2-7
CASSLKQGDGDEQYF
TGTGCCAGCAGCCTAAAACAGGGGGATGGTGACGAGCAGTACTTC
>TRBV10-3|18|few|TRBD1|TRBJ2-7
CAISESSGPGTGPYEQYF
TGTGCCATCAGTGAGTCGTCAGGACCCGGGACAGGGCCCTACGAGCAGTACTTC
>TRBV5-4|15|NA|TRBD2|TRBJ2-2
CASSSPGGNTGELFF
TGTGCCAGCAGCTCACCGGGGGGGAACACCGGGGAGCTGTTTTTT
>TRBV18|13|NA|TRBD1|TRBJ2-7
CASSPDRVGEQYF
TGTGCCAGCTCACCTGACAGGGTGGGCGAGCAGTACTTC
>TRBV27|15|NA|NA|TRBJ2-1
CASSSPARGYNEQFF
TGTGCCAGCAGTTCCCCCGCCCGGGGCTACAATGAGCAGTTCTTC
>TRBV25-1|11|NA|NA|TRBJ2-5
CASSLNMAQYF
TGTGCCAGCAGTTTAAACATGGCCCAGTACTTC
>TRBV4-3|15|NA|NA|TRBJ2-2
CASSLLGRVTGELFF
TGCGCCAGCAGCCTTTTGGGCAGGGTCACCGGGGAGCTGTTTTTT
>TRBV19|16|few|NA|TRBJ2-4
CASSPMLSRNQNIQYF
TGTGCCAGTAGTCCTATGTTATCCAGGAACCAAAACATTCAGTACTTC
>TRBV28|18|NA|TRBD2|TRBJ2-1
CASTITVGLAGAYNEQFF
TGTGCCAGCACCATAACAGTGGGACTAGCGGGAGCTTACAATGAGCAGTTCTTC
>TRBV27|16|NA|TRBD1|TRBJ2-5
CASSLDWRTGKETQYF
TGTGCCAGCAGTTTAGACTGGCGGACAGGGAAGGAGACCCAGTACTTC
>TRBV4-2|17|few|NA|TRBJ2-5
CASSQLERARPQETQYF
TGTGCCAGCAGCCAACTAGAGCGAGCCCGACCCCAAGAGACCCAGTACTTC
>TRBV4-3|21|few|TRBD2|TRBJ2-3
CASSQRFRLAGLETSTDTQYF
TGCGCCAGCAGCCAGAGGTTTCGACTAGCGGGTTTAGAAACTAGCACAGATACGCAGTATTTT
>TRBV28|11|NA|NA|TRBJ1-4
CASSLREKLFF
TGTGCCAGCAGTTTACGGGAAAAACTGTTTTTT
>TRBV28|20|few|TRBD1|TRBJ1-5
CATGSPPGQGGPTRNQPQHF
TGTGCCACCGGCTCTCCTCCGGGACAGGGGGGCCCGACGCGCAATCAGCCCCAGCATTTT
>TRBV7-9|18|few|NA|TRBJ2-7
CASSSSSRSSEKSYEQYF
TGTGCCAGCAGCTCATCGAGTCGGTCTAGCGAGAAATCCTACGAGCAGTACTTC
>TRBV29-1|12|few|NA|TRBJ2-1
CSVGGLYNEQFF
TGCAGCGTTGGGGGGCTCTACAATGAGCAGTTCTTC
>TRBV5-4|15|NA|NA|TRBJ2-1
CASSHRQGGYNEQFF
TGTGCCAGCAGCCACCGACAGGGAGGCTACAATGAGCAGTTCTTC
>TRBV19|12|NA|TRBD1|TRBJ1-2
CASFRGTYGYTF
TGTGCCAGCTTCAGGGGGACCTATGGCTACACCTTC
>TRBV28|14|NA|NA|TRBJ2-7
CASSFGTSSYEQYF
TGTGCCAGCAGTTTTGGGACATCTTCCTACGAGCAGTACTTC
>TRBV20-1|11|NA|NA|TRBJ2-4
CSAGPGGIQYF
TGCAGTGCTGGCCCCGGAGGCATTCAGTACTTC
>TRBV4-3|13|NA|NA|TRBJ2-1
CASSLWRDNEQFF
TGCGCCAGCAGCCTATGGCGGGACAATGAGCAGTTCTTC
>TRBV18|13|few|NA|TRBJ1-2
CASSPVREDGYTF
TGTGCCAGCTCACCAGTCAGGGAAGACGGCTACACCTTC
>TRBV6-6|16|NA|NA|TRBJ2-3
CASSYSPAGKGYTQYF
TGTGCCAGCAGTTACTCTCCTGCGGGGAAAGGGTATACGCAGTATTTT
>TRBV7-9|15|NA|NA|TRBJ2-6
CATEWWGPGANVLTF
TGTGCCACCGAGTGGTGGGGGCCTGGGGCCAACGTCCTGACTTTC
>TRBV29-1|16|NA|TRBD1|TRBJ2-7
CSAQKTHGTGSYEQYF
TGCAGCGCCCAAAAGACCCACGGGACAGGTTCCTACGAGCAGTACTTC
>TRBV5-4|15|few|TRBD1|TRBJ2-7
CASSLNIGQGNEQYF
TGTGCCAGCAGCTTAAACATTGGACAGGGGAACGAGCAGTACTTC
>TRBV7-2|13|NA|NA|TRBJ2-5
CASSFGFQETQYF
TGTGCCAGCAGCTTTGGCTTTCAAGAGACCCAGTACTTC
>TRBV18|16|NA|TRBD1|TRBJ2-7
CASSLRQGARNHEQYF
TGTGCCAGCTCACTTCGACAGGGGGCGAGGAACCACGAGCAGTACTTC
>TRBV20-1|11|few|TRBD2|TRBJ2-1
CSATSGGRQFF
TGCAGTGCTACTAGCGGGGGGAGGCAGTTCTTC
>TRBV30|13|NA|NA|TRBJ2-2
CAWRALGAGELFF
TGTGCCTGGAGGGCTCTAGGGGCCGGGGAGCTGTTTTTT
>TRBV11-2|15|few|TRBD2|TRBJ2-5
CASSSTSGAQETQYF
TGTGCCAGCAGTTCCACTAGCGGGGCTCAAGAGACCCAGTACTTC
>TRBV25-1|17|NA|TRBD2|TRBJ2-5
CASTSHRDYISGKTQYF
TGTGCCAGCACTTCCCACCGGGACTATATTAGTGGGAAGACCCAGTACTTC
>TRBV11-2|17|once|NA|TRBJ2-3
CASSSSVGTPRRDTQYF
TGTGCCAGCAGCTCCTCCGTTGGGACACCACGAAGGGATACGCAGTATTTT
>TRBV10-3|12|few|NA|TRBJ2-3
CAIRSQGDTQYF
TGTGCCATCAGGTCGCAGGGAGATACGCAGTATTTT
>TRBV14|13|NA|NA|TRBJ2-5
CASSQGGFKTQYF
TGTGCCAGCAGCCAAGGAGGGTTTAAGACCCAGTACTTC
>TRBV30|13|NA|TRBD1|TRBJ1-6
CAWGRTGDSPLHF
TGTGCCTGGGGGAGGACAGGGGATTCACCCCTCCACTTT
>TRBV2|19|NA|TRBD2|TRBJ2-7
CASSEASKVATSGPYEQYF
TGTGCCAGCAGTGAAGCGTCGAAGGTTGCGACTAGCGGGCCCTACGAGCAGTACTTC
>TRBV7-9|11|NA|NA|TRBJ2-7
CASSPVYEQYF
TGTGCCAGCAGCCCCGTCTACGAGCAGTACTTC